This T cell receptor beta chain was retrieved from a study of blood T cell repertoires in COVID-19. Sequencing used immunoSEQ multiplex PCR; TCRdb keeps in-frame clones, though not all of them. The table has 75,000 to 100,000 clones, approximately 82% seen once. The receptor's source is a human donor in a cohort sampled during active COVID-19. Material for sequencing was peripheral blood.

The CDR3 loop reads CASSRQGIMSTEAFF. The CDR3 DNA reads as TGTGCCAGCAGTAGACAGGGGATAATGAGCACTGAAGCTTTCTTT. This rearrangement joins TRBV2 to TRBJ1-1; 8 bases agree with TRBD1. J gave up 4 bases and V 5 bases, and 9 bases lay outside the gene matches. This CDR3 is 15 amino acids long. Germline V CDR1 and CDR2: SNHLY, FYNNEI.